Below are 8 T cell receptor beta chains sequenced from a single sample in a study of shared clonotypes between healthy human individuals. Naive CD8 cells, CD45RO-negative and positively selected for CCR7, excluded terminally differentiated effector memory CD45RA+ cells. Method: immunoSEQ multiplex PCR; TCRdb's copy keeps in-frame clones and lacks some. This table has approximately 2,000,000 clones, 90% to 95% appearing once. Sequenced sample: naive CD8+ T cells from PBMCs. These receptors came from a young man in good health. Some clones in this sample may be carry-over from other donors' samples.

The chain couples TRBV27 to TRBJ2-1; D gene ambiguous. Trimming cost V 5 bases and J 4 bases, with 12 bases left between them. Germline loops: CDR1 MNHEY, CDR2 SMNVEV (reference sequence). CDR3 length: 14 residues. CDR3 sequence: CASSTWTEYNEQFF. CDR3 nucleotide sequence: TGTGCCAGCAGTACCTGGACGGAATACAATGAGCAGTTCTTC.

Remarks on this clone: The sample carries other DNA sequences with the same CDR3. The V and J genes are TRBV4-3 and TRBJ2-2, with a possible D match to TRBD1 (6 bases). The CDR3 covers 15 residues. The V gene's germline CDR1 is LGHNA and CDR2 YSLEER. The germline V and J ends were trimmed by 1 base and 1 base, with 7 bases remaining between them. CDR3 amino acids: CASSQGTVNTGELFF. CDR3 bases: TGCGCCAGCAGCCAAGGGACAGTGAACACCGGGGAGCTGTTTTTT.

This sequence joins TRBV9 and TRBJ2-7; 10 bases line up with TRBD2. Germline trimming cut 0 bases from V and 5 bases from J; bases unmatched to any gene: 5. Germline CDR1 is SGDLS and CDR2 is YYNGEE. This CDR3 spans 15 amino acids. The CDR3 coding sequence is TGTGCCAGCAGCGTAGCTCTAGCGGGAGTGCACGAGCAGTACTTC. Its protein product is CASSVALAGVHEQYF.

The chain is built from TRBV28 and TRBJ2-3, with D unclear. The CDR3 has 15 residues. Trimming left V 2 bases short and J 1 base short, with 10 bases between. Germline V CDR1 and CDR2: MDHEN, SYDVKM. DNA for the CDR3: TGTGCCAGCAGTTTAGGCGGCTCACGCACAGATACGCAGTATTTT. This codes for CASSLGGSRTDTQYF.

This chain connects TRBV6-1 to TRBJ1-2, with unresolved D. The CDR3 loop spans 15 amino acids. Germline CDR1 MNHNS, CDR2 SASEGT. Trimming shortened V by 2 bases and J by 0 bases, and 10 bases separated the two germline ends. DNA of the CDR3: TGTGCCAGCAGTGAACCCGACGGAGCTAACTATGGCTACACCTTC. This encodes CASSEPDGANYGYTF.

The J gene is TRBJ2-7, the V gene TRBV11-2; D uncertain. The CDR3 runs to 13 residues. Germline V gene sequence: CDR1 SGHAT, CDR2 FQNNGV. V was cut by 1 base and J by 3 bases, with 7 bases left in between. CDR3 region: CASSLGYGYEQYF. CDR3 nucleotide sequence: TGTGCCAGCAGCTTAGGGTACGGCTACGAGCAGTACTTC.

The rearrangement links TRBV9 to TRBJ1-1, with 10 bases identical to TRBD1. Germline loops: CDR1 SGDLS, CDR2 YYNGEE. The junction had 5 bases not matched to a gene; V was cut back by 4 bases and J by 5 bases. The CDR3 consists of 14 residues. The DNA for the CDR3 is TGTGCCAGCAGCCAGGGGACAGGGGAGACTGAAGCTTTCTTT. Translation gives CASSQGTGETEAFF.

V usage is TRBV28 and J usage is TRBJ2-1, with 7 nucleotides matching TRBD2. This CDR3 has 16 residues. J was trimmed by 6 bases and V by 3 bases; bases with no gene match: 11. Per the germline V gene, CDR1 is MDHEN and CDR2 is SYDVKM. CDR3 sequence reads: CASSFTSAGAGNEQFF. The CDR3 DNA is TGTGCCAGCAGTTTTACGTCCGCGGGAGCAGGCAATGAGCAGTTCTTC.